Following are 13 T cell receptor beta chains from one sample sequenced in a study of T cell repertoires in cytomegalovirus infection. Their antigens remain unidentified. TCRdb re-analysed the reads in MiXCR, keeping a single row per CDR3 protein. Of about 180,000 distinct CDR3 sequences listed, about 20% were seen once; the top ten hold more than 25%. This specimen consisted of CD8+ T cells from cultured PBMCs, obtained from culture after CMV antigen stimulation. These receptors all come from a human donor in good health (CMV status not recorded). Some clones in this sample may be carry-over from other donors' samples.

The CDR3 nucleotides read TGTGCCAGCAGGGGCTCGGACAGGCCTAGCTCTGGGGCCAACGTCCTGACTTTC. It translates to CASRGSDRPSSGANVLTF. This sequence joins TRBV7-8 and TRBJ2-6, with 7 nucleotides matching TRBD1. V shed 6 bases, J shed 0 bases, and the junction held 11 bases outside the gene matches. The germline CDR1 and CDR2 sequences are SGHVS and FQNEAQ. The CDR3 is 18 amino acids.

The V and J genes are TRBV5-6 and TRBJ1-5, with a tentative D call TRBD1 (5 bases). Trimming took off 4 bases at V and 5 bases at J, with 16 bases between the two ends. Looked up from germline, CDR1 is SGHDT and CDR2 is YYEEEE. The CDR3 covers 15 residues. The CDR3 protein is CASSLYQGWDQPQHF. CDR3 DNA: TGTGCCAGCAGCCTTTACCAGGGTTGGGATCAGCCCCAGCATTTT.

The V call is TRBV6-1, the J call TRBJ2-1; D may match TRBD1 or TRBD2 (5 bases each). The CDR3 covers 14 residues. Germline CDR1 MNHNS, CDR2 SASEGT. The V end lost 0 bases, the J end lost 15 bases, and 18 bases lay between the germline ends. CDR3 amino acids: CASSEAFLFSRGFF. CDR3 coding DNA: TGTGCCAGCAGTGAAGCGTTTTTGTTCTCGAGGGGGTTCTTC.

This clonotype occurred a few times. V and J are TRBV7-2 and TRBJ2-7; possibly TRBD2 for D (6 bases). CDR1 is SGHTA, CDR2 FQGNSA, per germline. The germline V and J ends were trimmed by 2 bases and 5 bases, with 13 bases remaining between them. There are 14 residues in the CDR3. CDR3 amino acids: CASSLRRGTHEQYF. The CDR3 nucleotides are TGTGCCAGCAGCTTAAGGCGGGGTACGCACGAGCAGTACTTC.

CDR3 nucleotides: TGTGCCAGCAGCTTAAATGGACAGCCCATCTCCTACAATGAGCAGTTCTTC. Amino acids: CASSLNGQPISYNEQFF. The rearrangement uses TRBV7-2 and TRBJ2-1; D perhaps matches TRBD1 (6 bases). The germline gives CDR1 SGHTA, CDR2 FQGNSA. The length of the CDR3 is 17 residues. Trimming took 2 bases from V and 0 from J, leaving 14 bases between them.

This chain's CDR3 is CASSLSVGGAPDTQYF. In nucleotides, the CDR3 is TGTGCCAGCAGCTTATCGGTGGGGGGGGCGCCAGATACGCAGTATTTT. The rearrangement uses TRBV7-9 and TRBJ2-3; possibly TRBD2 for D (7 bases). V gave up 2 bases and J gave up 4 bases, with 16 bases separating them. The CDR3 consists of 16 residues. The V gene's germline CDR1 is SEHNR and CDR2 FQNEAQ (reference sequence).

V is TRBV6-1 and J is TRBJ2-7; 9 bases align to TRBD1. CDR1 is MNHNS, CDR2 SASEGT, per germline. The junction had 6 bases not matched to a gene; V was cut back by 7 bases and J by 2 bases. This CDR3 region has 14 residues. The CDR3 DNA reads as TGTGCCAGCAAAGAAGGGACAGGGCCCTACGAGCAGTACTTC. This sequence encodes CASKEGTGPYEQYF.

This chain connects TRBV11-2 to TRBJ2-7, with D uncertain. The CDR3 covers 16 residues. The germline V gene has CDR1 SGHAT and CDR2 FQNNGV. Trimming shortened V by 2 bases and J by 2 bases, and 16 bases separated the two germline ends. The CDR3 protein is CASSLMRWRRPYEQYF. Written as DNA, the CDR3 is TGTGCCAGCAGCTTAATGCGTTGGCGCCGACCCTACGAGCAGTACTTC.

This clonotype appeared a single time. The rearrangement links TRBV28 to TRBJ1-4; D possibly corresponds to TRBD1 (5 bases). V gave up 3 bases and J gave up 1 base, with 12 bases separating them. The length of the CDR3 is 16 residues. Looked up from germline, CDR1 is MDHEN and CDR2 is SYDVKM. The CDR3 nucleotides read TGTGCCAGCAGTTTCGACAGCTTTATAACTAATGAAAAACTGTTTTTT. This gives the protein CASSFDSFITNEKLFF.

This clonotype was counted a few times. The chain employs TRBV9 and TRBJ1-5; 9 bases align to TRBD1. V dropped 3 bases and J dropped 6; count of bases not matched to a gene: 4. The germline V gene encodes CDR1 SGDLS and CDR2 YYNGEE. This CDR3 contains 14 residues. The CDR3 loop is CASSATGGGQPQHF. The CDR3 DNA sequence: TGTGCCAGCAGCGCCACAGGGGGCGGTCAGCCCCAGCATTTT.

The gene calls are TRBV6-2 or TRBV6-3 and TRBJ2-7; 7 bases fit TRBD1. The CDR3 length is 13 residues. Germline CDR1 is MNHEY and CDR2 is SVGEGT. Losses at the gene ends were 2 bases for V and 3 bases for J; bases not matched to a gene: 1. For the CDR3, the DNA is TGTGCCAGCAGTTACAACAGGGGCTACGAGCAGTACTTC. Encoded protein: CASSYNRGYEQYF.

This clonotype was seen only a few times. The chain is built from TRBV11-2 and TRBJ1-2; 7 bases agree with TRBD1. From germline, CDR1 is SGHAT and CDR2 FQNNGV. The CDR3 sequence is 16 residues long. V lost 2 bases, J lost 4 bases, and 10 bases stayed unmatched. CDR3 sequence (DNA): TGTGCCAGCAGCTTAATATTCGGACAGGACAGCTATGGCTACACCTTC. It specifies CASSLIFGQDSYGYTF.

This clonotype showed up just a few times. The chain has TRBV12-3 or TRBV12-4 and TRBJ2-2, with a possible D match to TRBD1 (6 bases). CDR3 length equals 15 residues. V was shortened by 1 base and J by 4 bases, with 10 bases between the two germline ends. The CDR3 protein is CASSLEGDATGELFF. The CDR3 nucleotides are TGTGCCAGCAGTTTAGAGGGGGATGCCACCGGGGAGCTGTTTTTT.